The clone carrying this T cell receptor beta chain was recorded a few times. Its antigen is not identified. This record comes from a study of response to subunit inactivated influenza vaccine. Broader study findings: It was suggested by the authors that few new T cells are recruited by each seasonal influenza vaccination.

MiXCR was run by TCRdb on the RT-PCR reads, yielding one entry per CDR3 protein. The sample has more than 400,000 distinct CDR3 sequences, around 9.9% seen once. This TCR derives from a man in his fifties who received an inactivated influenza vaccine. The specimen was PBMCs from blood, collected 45 days after vaccination.

In DNA form, the CDR3 reads TGTGCCAGCAGTTTTGGGCTGCCCACAGATACGCAGTATTTT. This encodes CASSFGLPTDTQYF. V gene TRBV12-3 or TRBV12-4 combines with J gene TRBJ2-3; D not certain. V shed 3 bases and J shed 2 bases, with 9 bases lying between them. The CDR3 spans 14 residues.